A single sample is the source of the 7 T cell receptor beta chains below, sequenced in a study of T cell responses to AZD1222 COVID-19 vaccine. Generated by immunoSEQ multiplex PCR, the TCRdb table keeps only in-frame clones and is missing some. Of 130,000 to 150,000 clones in the sample, 85% to 95% are singletons; the top ten hold about 3%. The input for sequencing was peripheral blood, taken on day 0 of AZD1222 vaccination. Every receptor here comes from an adult in good health.

The chain employs TRBV10-1 and TRBJ2-3; D not certain. From germline, CDR1 is WNHNN and CDR2 SYGVQD (reference sequence). This CDR3 is built from 16 residues. With 4 bases removed from V and 2 bases from J, the gap between germline ends came to 16 bases. Here the CDR3 reads CASSGSVLRTTDTQYF. The CDR3 nucleotides are TGCGCCAGCAGTGGGTCAGTTTTGAGGACCACAGATACGCAGTATTTT.

This chain links TRBV6-5 with TRBJ1-2; 9 bases line up with TRBD1. Looked up from germline, CDR1 is MNHEY and CDR2 is SVGAGI. There are 12 residues in the CDR3. J lost 6 bases, V lost 6 bases, and 2 bases had no gene match. CDR3 in DNA: TGTGCCAGCAGGCGACAGGGGGATGGCTACACCTTC. Translating it yields CASRRQGDGYTF.

V gene TRBV4-2 combines with J gene TRBJ2-1; no firm D call. The ends were cut back, 1 base at V and 0 bases at J, with 10 bases in the middle. The germline gives CDR1 LGHNA, CDR2 YNFKEQ. This CDR3 comprises 16 residues. In DNA, the CDR3 is TGTGCCAGCAGCCAAGGGGCGGCTCCCTCCTACAATGAGCAGTTCTTC. Translating gives CASSQGAAPSYNEQFF.

The chain employs TRBV5-5 and TRBJ1-4; D might be TRBD1 (6 bases). There are 14 residues in the CDR3. V lost 7 bases, J lost 8 bases, and 18 bases lay in between. Looked up from germline, CDR1 is SGHKS and CDR2 is YYEKEE (reference sequence). The CDR3 DNA sequence: TGTGCCAGCTACCGGGGGGGGGCTGGCGAAAAACTGTTTTTT. Residues: CASYRGGAGEKLFF.

The rearrangement links TRBV7-6 to TRBJ2-1, with D unresolved. This CDR3 has 15 residues. V was cut by 5 bases and J by 10 bases, with 21 bases left in between. CDR1 is SGHVS and CDR2 is FNYEAQ in the germline V gene. The CDR3 reads CASSVDPAEWSEQFF. In DNA, the CDR3 is TGTGCCAGCAGCGTCGACCCTGCGGAATGGTCGGAGCAGTTCTTC.

The J gene is TRBJ2-1, the V gene TRBV30, with 7 bases aligning to TRBD1. Germline V gene lookup returns CDR1 GTSNPN and CDR2 SVGIG (reference sequence). V lost 4 bases, J lost 9 bases, and 18 bases stayed unmatched. This CDR3 has 16 residues. The CDR3 coding sequence is TGTGCCTGGACCCCTCTCGGGACAGCCCTGGGTCGTGAGCAGTTCTTC. Translating gives CAWTPLGTALGREQFF.

The chain joins TRBV11-2 to TRBJ2-2; no reliable D call. V lost 8 bases and J 4 bases, leaving 11 bases between the germline ends. The CDR3 covers 13 residues. CDR1 and CDR2 (germline): SGHAT, FQNNGV. The CDR3 DNA follows: TGTGCCAGCCTCCTGACGAGCACCGGGGAGCTGTTTTTT. This gives the protein CASLLTSTGELFF.